This T cell receptor beta chain was retrieved from a study of response to subunit inactivated influenza vaccine. TCRdb passed the RT-PCR reads through MiXCR, listing each CDR3 protein once. The sample lists approximately 680,000 distinct CDR3 sequences, about a sixth occurring once. This clonotype was recorded a few times. Its antigen remains unknown. Whole-study results and caveats: Authors suggested each seasonal flu vaccination may recruit only limited numbers of new T cells.

The CDR3 totals 13 residues. Germline loops: CDR1 MDHEN, CDR2 SYDVKM. V lost 1 base and J lost 5, with 9 bases in between. The chain employs TRBV28 and TRBJ2-7, with D uncertain. The sequence derives from a man aged 45-60 years who received an inactivated influenza vaccine. The sequencing here drew on PBMCs from blood, taken 11 to 12 days after vaccination. This CDR3 is CASSLSIDNEQYF. Here the CDR3 DNA reads TGTGCCAGCAGTTTATCCATAGATAACGAGCAGTACTTC.